The 18 T cell receptor beta chains below come from one sample, sequenced in a study of OX40 agonist ivuxolimab in advanced cancers. Here immunoSEQ multiplex PCR was the method, and the copy in TCRdb shows in-frame clones only, minus some. The data contain 50,000 to 70,000 clones, roughly nine tenths of them singletons. This material consisted of CD4+ or CD8+ T cells sorted from blood, taken in a trial of the OX40 agonist ivuxolimab. The receptors shown here come from an adult with an advanced solid tumor such as melanoma, head and neck, liver or kidney cancer.

The chain joins TRBV19 to TRBJ2-7; D is unclear. V dropped 4 bases and J dropped 6 bases, with 19 bases sitting between them. The germline gives CDR1 LNHDA, CDR2 SQIVND (reference sequence). The CDR3 length is 15 residues. The CDR3 reads CASSRIGPVGLEQYF. The CDR3 DNA reads as TGTGCCAGTAGTAGAATCGGGCCGGTCGGCCTCGAGCAGTACTTC.

The rearrangement uses TRBV5-6 and TRBJ2-3; 10 positions match TRBD2. J was trimmed by 1 base and V by 0 bases; bases with no gene match: 8. There are 18 residues in the CDR3. The germline CDR1 and CDR2 sequences are SGHDT and YYEEEE. Here the CDR3 DNA reads TGTGCCAGCAGCTTGGGAGCTAGCGGGAGTACGGGCACAGATACGCAGTATTTT. Protein product: CASSLGASGSTGTDTQYF.

The chain is built from TRBV7-9 and TRBJ2-1, with D unclear. Germline V gene sequence: CDR1 SEHNR, CDR2 FQNEAQ (reference sequence). The V end lost 7 bases, the J end lost 5 bases, and 12 bases lay between the germline ends. This CDR3 spans 13 amino acids. This chain's CDR3 is CASTVDLNNEQFF. Here the CDR3 DNA reads TGTGCCAGCACGGTGGACCTCAACAATGAGCAGTTCTTC.

The CDR3 nucleotides are TGTGCCAGCAGCAAATCCTTATCCTACGAGCAGTACTTC. The encoded protein is CASSKSLSYEQYF. The V call is TRBV21-1, the J call TRBJ2-7; the table gives TRBD2 as D, unverified against the DNA. TRBV21-1 is a pseudogene segment. The CDR3 has 13 residues.

The V and J genes are TRBV10-3 and TRBJ1-1; possibly TRBD1 for D (5 bases). The germline gives CDR1 ENHRY, CDR2 SYGVKD. The CDR3 totals 13 residues. Deletions cut 7 bases from V and 1 base from J, with 10 bases between. CDR3 amino acids: CAITYGQNTEAFF. The DNA of the CDR3 is TGTGCCATCACCTACGGACAGAACACTGAAGCTTTCTTT.

J is TRBJ2-3 and V is TRBV6-1; 7 positions match TRBD1. The CDR3 is 14 amino acids. Unmatched junction bases numbered 4, after V lost 3 bases and J lost 4 bases. Germline loops: CDR1 MNHNS, CDR2 SASEGT. This chain's CDR3 is CASSDAGGPDTQYF. DNA for the CDR3: TGTGCCAGCAGTGACGCAGGGGGTCCAGATACGCAGTATTTT.

This sequence joins TRBV18 and TRBJ2-7, with TRBD2 matching 13 bases. J gave up 0 bases and V 5 bases, and 4 bases lay outside the gene matches. Germline V gene sequence: CDR1 KGHSH, CDR2 LQKENI. The CDR3 sequence is 16 residues long. CDR3 coding DNA: TGTGCCAGCTCATTGAGGACTAGCGGGAGCTCCTACGAGCAGTACTTC. Translation: CASSLRTSGSSYEQYF.

The chain's CDR3 is CASSPEVSGGETQYF. As DNA, the CDR3 is TGTGCCAGCAGCCCCGAGGTTAGCGGGGGTGAGACCCAGTACTTC. The genes are TRBV4-2 and TRBJ2-5, with TRBD2 matching over 9 bases. CDR1 is LGHNA, CDR2 YNFKEQ, per germline. V shed 4 bases, J shed 5 bases, and the junction held 8 bases outside the gene matches. CDR3 length: 15 residues.

The chain combines TRBV7-9 with TRBJ2-4; 8 bases are shared with TRBD1. CDR1 and CDR2 (germline): SEHNR, FQNEAQ (reference sequence). V lost 5 bases and J lost 2; bases outside the gene matches: 2. The CDR3 is 14 residues long. This chain's CDR3 is CASSRTGSKNIQYF. Here the CDR3 DNA reads TGTGCCAGCAGCAGGACAGGGTCCAAAAACATTCAGTACTTC.

The chain employs TRBV6-5 and TRBJ1-2, with TRBD1 as a possible D gene (5 bases). The CDR3 length is 14 residues. V was shortened by 4 bases and J by 5 bases, with 14 bases between the two germline ends. Germline V gives CDR1 MNHEY, CDR2 SVGAGI. CDR3 nucleotides: TGTGCCAGCAGTTCGGGCAGGGCGGTTTATGGCTACACCTTC. Its translation is CASSSGRAVYGYTF.

The V call is TRBV19, the J call TRBJ2-7, with D uncertain. This CDR3 is built from 13 residues. Germline V gene data show CDR1 as LNHDA and CDR2 as SQIVND (reference sequence). The ends were cut back, 5 bases at V and 0 bases at J, with 8 bases in the middle. The CDR3 DNA reads TGTGCCAGTAGTGTAGGGCTCTCCTACGAGCAGTACTTC. This sequence encodes CASSVGLSYEQYF.

The genes are TRBV5-1 and TRBJ2-7; D is possibly TRBD1 (6 bases). Trimming took 4 bases from V and 4 from J, leaving 12 bases between them. Germline-derived CDR1 and CDR2 are SGHRS and YFSETQ. This CDR3 contains 13 residues. The CDR3 DNA is TGCGCCAGCAGCCTCCGGCAGGGGTACGAGCAGTACTTC. This sequence encodes CASSLRQGYEQYF. Full variable domain (remainder filled in from reference TRBV5-1 and TRBJ2-7): KAGVTQTPRYLIKTRGQQVTLSCSPISGHRSVSWYQQTPGQGLQFLFEYFSETQRNKGNFPGRFSGRQFSNSRSEMNVSTLELGDSALYLCASSLRQGYEQYFGPGTRLTVT.

This clone was recorded only once. CDR3 loop: CASSIALPYEQYF. For the CDR3, the DNA is TGTGCCAGTAGTATAGCACTACCCTACGAGCAGTACTTC. J is TRBJ2-7 and V is TRBV19, with no clear D. Germline V gives CDR1 LNHDA, CDR2 SQIVND (reference sequence). Trimming left V 1 base short and J 2 bases short, with 6 bases between. This CDR3 contains 13 residues.

V gene TRBV25-1 combines with J gene TRBJ2-2; D uncertain. Trimming removed 1 base from V and 8 bases from J, with 5 bases in between. Germline V lookup: CDR1 MGHDK, CDR2 SYGVNS. The CDR3 spans 12 residues. The CDR3 region has the DNA TGTGCCAGCAGTGAATTGGGTGGGGAGCTGTTTTTT. It translates to CASSELGGELFF.

This chain links TRBV27 with TRBJ2-1; 7 positions match TRBD1. The CDR3 loop spans 13 amino acids. CDR1 MNHEY and CDR2 SMNVEV come from the germline V gene (reference sequence). J lost 7 bases, V lost 6 bases, and 6 bases had no gene match. In nucleotides, the CDR3 is TGTGCCAGCAGCGCCAGGGGGTTGAATGAGCAGTTCTTC. The encoded protein is CASSARGLNEQFF.

The chain combines TRBV5-1 with TRBJ2-3; 7 positions agree with TRBD1. CDR3 length: 14 amino acids. Germline V gene data show CDR1 as SGHRS and CDR2 as YFSETQ. V gave up 3 bases and J gave up 4 bases; unmatched junction bases: 5. The DNA of the CDR3 is TGCGCCAGCAGCTCTACAGGGGTTCCAGATACGCAGTATTTT. This gives the protein CASSSTGVPDTQYF.

The chain uses TRBV27 and TRBJ2-7, with 9 bases that match TRBD2. This CDR3 has 16 amino acids. J was trimmed by 3 bases and V by 2 bases; bases with no gene match: 8. The germline V gene has CDR1 MNHEY and CDR2 SMNVEV (reference sequence). DNA for the CDR3: TGTGCCAGCAGTTTAGGCCCCGGGACTAGCTACTACGAGCAGTACTTC. This gives the protein CASSLGPGTSYYEQYF.

In this sample, this clone turned up once. The gene calls are TRBV5-1 and TRBJ2-7; weak D call: TRBD2 (5 bases). The length of the CDR3 is 16 residues. Trimming pared 4 bases from V and 0 bases from J, leaving 17 bases between. CDR1 and CDR2 (germline): SGHRS, YFSETQ. The CDR3 DNA reads as TGCGCCAGCAGCCCTACTGTTCGCCGGGACTCCTACGAGCAGTACTTC. Encoded protein: CASSPTVRRDSYEQYF.